This T cell receptor beta chain emerged from a study of T cell responses to AZD1222 COVID-19 vaccine. Whole-study results and caveats: There were vaccine-associated CD4 TCRs across spike, dominant at 160-218 and 743-854.

The germline V gene has CDR1 MNHEY and CDR2 SMNVEV (reference sequence). CDR3 size: 15 residues. The V end lost 0 bases, the J end lost 4 bases, and 10 bases lay between the germline ends. Here immunoSEQ multiplex PCR was the method, and the copy in TCRdb shows in-frame clones only, minus some. The sample carries roughly 81,000 clones, about 87% recorded once. A note on this clone: Its antigen is currently unknown.

The clonotype comes from an adult in good health. The V and J genes are TRBV27 and TRBJ1-3; D is uncertain. The specimen comprised peripheral blood, sampled on day 0 of AZD1222 vaccination. CDR3 residues: CASSLSRLGGNTIYF. The CDR3 DNA reads as TGTGCCAGCAGTTTATCGAGGTTAGGAGGAAACACCATATATTTT.